A single TCR beta chain is shown here with its context. The target antigen is unknown. This entry comes from a study of vaccination effects on CD4 cells after COVID-19. Study conclusions and caveats: Healthy vaccine recipients' vaccine-induced clones were almost all SARS-CoV-2 mono-reactive.

Repertoires were generated with immunoSEQ multiplex PCR, while TCRdb's copy carries only in-frame clones and drops some. The data show approximately 23,000 clones, about 73% seen once. Prior to sequencing, the ViraFEST assay stimulated PBMC with viral peptide pools, which expanded the antigen-specific CD4+ T cells. Culture proceeded for about ten days, and CD4+ T cells were then isolated. Each person got two doses of an mRNA SARS-CoV-2 vaccine, BNT162b2 or mRNA-1273. Having tested negative for nucleocapsid antibodies, the vaccine recipients showed no prior SARS-CoV-2 infection. Half-medium exchanges with IL-2 medium took place on days 3 and 7. The sequence derives from a human donor who received a COVID-19 vaccine. This material consisted of CD4+ T cells from PBMCs cultured with SARS-CoV-2 spike peptides, taken after COVID-19 vaccination.

CDR3 DNA sequence: TGTGCCAGCAGCCAAATTTCCGGGACAGCTAATCAGCCCCAGCATTTT. Translated: CASSQISGTANQPQHF. This chain joins TRBV7-9 and TRBJ1-5, with TRBD1 identical over 7 bases. The ends lost 5 bases at V and 4 bases at J; junction bases unmatched: 11. The V gene's germline CDR1 is SEHNR and CDR2 FQNEAQ (reference sequence). This CDR3 contains 16 residues.